This TCR beta chain derives from a study of cytomegalovirus exposure and HLA in healthy donors. Study outcomes and limitations: Cytomegalovirus association was assigned to 170 or so TCR beta chains. Many donors carried some public TCRs, although rarity characterized most TCR sequences.

The PCR had 60 Vbeta and 13 Jbeta primers. Repertoires were generated with immunoSEQ multiplex PCR, while TCRdb's copy carries only in-frame clones and drops some. The table includes some 190,000 clones, 81% detected once. Per germline, CDR1 SGHTA and CDR2 FQGNSA. V lost 2 bases and J lost 2; bases outside the gene matches: 6. The CDR3 spans 16 residues. A note on this clone: Antigen specificity is unknown.

The chain joins TRBV7-2 to TRBJ2-7; 10 nucleotides match TRBD2. This receptor was identified in a young man in good health and CMV-seronegative. The specimen was PBMCs. CDR3: CASSLSPSGGTYEQYF. CDR3 in DNA: TGTGCCAGCAGCTTAAGTCCTAGCGGGGGTACCTACGAGCAGTACTTC.